The present entry profiles one T cell receptor beta chain with its context. This clonotype came up a few times. Its antigen remains undetermined. No much larger clone exists at a distance of one base, and base qualities are not known. After removal of 6 bases from V and 0 bases from J, the junction retains 12 bases not matched to a gene. Reading the germline V gene gives CDR1 SGHRS and CDR2 YFSETQ. The CDR3 sequence holds 17 residues, the cysteine and phenylalanine included. Just the 51-base CDR3 DNA is kept, in frame starting at base 1. Libraries were constructed by multiplex PCR. Sequencing was carried out with an Illumina HiSeq 4000. TCR beta libraries were built with iRepertoire HTBI primers and Arm-PCR amplification of CDR3 regions. PCR products were gel purified before sequencing. As for how the authors treated the data: A total of around 59 TRBV and under 15 TRBJ segments were identified across samples and were used for gene usage analysis of CDR3 amino acid clonotypes. COPE and FqMerger were used to merge filtered high-quality paired reads into contigs. BLAST was used to align contigs to the IMGT TRBV, TRBD and TRBJ reference genes, and CDR3 was defined following IMGT. Clonotypes above 0.1% frequency were classified as highly expanded clones. Shannon entropy served as the measure of repertoire diversity, while the Gini coefficient captured V-J evenness. A clonotype was considered public if more than one individual shared it. TCRdb reprocessed the public reads (quality trimming at Q25 with fastp, clone calling with MiXCR) and kept in-frame beta chains. Each record represents a unique CDR3 protein, reported with the most common genes and DNA among its rows. Clone size and V and J calls follow TCRdb, not the original study. The sample includes approximately 470,000 distinct CDR3 sequences, with roughly 16% observed a single time. The ten biggest clones cover roughly an eighth of the sample.

The sample's time point label is to be understood as: newly diagnosed GD, antithyroid drugs for less than 3 months. For both TCR sequencing and RNA sequencing, RNA was extracted from PBMCs in TRIzol. Graves' disease was diagnosed according to American Thyroid Association guidelines. The patients came from an endocrinology department in Xi'an, China. Each patient gave around 9 milliliters of peripheral blood, collected in an EDTA anticoagulant tube. Ficoll Paque Plus density gradient separation was used to isolate PBMCs, and no further T cell sorting was done. RNA quality was checked with an Agilent 2100 Bioanalyzer and agarose gel, and concentration with a NanoDrop 2000. This record comes from a study of regulatory T cells in long-lasting Graves disease (dated by TCRdb to the early 2020s). About the study as a whole: Newly diagnosed Graves' disease patients had taken antithyroid drugs for less than 3 months. Patients with persistent Graves' disease were compared with patients with newly diagnosed Graves' disease using TCR sequencing and RNA sequencing of peripheral blood. The study was conducted in China and was registered as a clinical trial. A total of approximately 35 samples underwent TCR sequencing: around 13 from persistent and roughly 20 from newly diagnosed Graves' disease patients. Study-level results and caveats: Sequencing and analysis were restricted to the TCR beta chain. The study examined only peripheral blood because the primary lesion, thyroid tissue, could not be accessed. Preferential use of TRBV28, TRBJ1-2 and TRBJ2-5 was observed in persistent disease, whereas TRBV20-1 and TRBJ2-1 were favored in newly diagnosed disease. Compared with newly diagnosed patients, persistent Graves' disease patients had lower TCR Shannon entropy and fewer highly expanded clones, which suggests clonal expansion. As a limitation, the authors acknowledged that the small sample size may reduce accuracy. More public clonotypes were shared among persistent patients (around 2,600) than among newly diagnosed patients (966).

These data are also associated with another study on T cells in Graves' hyperthyroidism and ophthalmopathy. The second paper further reports: Stable Graves' hyperthyroidism was defined as the absence of progression to ophthalmopathy over 18 months of follow-up. Hyperthyroidism patients were newly diagnosed, had a disease duration of under 2 months, and were aged 18 to 65 years. Exclusion was applied to patients with uncontrolled infections, other autoimmune diseases, pregnancy or lactation. Clinical symptoms, serum thyroxine and TRAb, thyroid ultrasound, and orbital computed tomography formed the basis for the diagnoses. The TCR CDR3 was subjected to a first round of RT-PCR using the HTBI primer set and the Qiagen OneStep RT-PCR kit. Most expanded thyroid clonotypes (frequency above 0.001) were also detected in blood, a finding suggesting that blood repertoires may reflect thyroid immune responses. A 13 V-J signature model separated ophthalmopathy from stable hyperthyroidism, with about 90% sensitivity and about 81% specificity in cross-validation and 80%/75% in testing. During validation, the model predicted progression to ophthalmopathy a median of about 6.5 months ahead of onset, with around 71% sensitivity and 72% to 85% specificity. To identify distinguishing TCR V-J signatures, a discovery cohort of around 100 patients was used, comprising 43 with Graves' ophthalmopathy and 57 with stable Graves' hyperthyroidism. Prospective prediction of ophthalmopathy was tested in an independent validation cohort consisting of roughly 19 hyperthyroidism patients and over 15 patients who later progressed to ophthalmopathy. For training and testing, the 100 or so patients in the discovery cohort were randomly divided in a 7:3 ratio. Thyroid tissue and blood T-cell repertoires from roughly 6 Graves' hyperthyroidism patients were also compared in the study. After blood sampling, hyperthyroidism patients were treated with methimazole at a starting dose of 30 mg daily, and ophthalmopathy patients were treated with high-dose intravenous methylprednisolone. Libraries were constructed in a second round of multiplex PCR, after which size selection and purification were performed. Libraries were sequenced paired-end with 100 bp reads on an Illumina HiSeq2000. SOAPnuke was used to process the raw data, throwing out any read that contained adapters or uncalled bases, had a mean Phred below 15, or lacked an exact constant-primer or identifier match. COPE v1.2.5 was used to merge the high-quality paired reads, and each unique nucleotide sequence was defined as a clonotype. MiTCR v1.1 was used to align the clonotypes against IMGT TRBV, TRBD and TRBJ reference segments. The analysis included only V-J combinations with a frequency above 0.0001, which together covered around 99% of the repertoires. A TCS score was defined as the ratio of F50 (clonal expansion) to E x V (chaos), with BLOSUM62-based TCRdist applied between CDR3 peptides within each V-J. Welch's t-statistics and random forest reduced fewer than 550 V-J features to roughly 13, which were used in a naive Bayes classifier (R e1071). No statistical method was used to set the sample size in advance, and investigators knew the group allocation. The paper reports TCR Vbeta CDR3 sequencing of some 140 peripheral blood samples: some 41 ophthalmopathy, fewer than 85 hyperthyroidism and approximately 17 progressor patients.

The TCR was taken from a man aged 35 to 55 with Graves disease. Donor details come from another sample of the same person, matched by shared clones. The sample here was peripheral blood mononuclear cells (PBMCs), taken at new diagnosis, from a patient treated with antithyroid drugs. The chain links TRBV5-1 with TRBJ2-7, and 10 bases in between align with TRBD2. The nucleotides read TGCGCCAGCACCCTCGCTTCCTCTAGCGGGGGCTCCTACGAGCAGTACTTC. This translates into CASTLASSSGGSYEQYF.